This TCR beta chain was observed in a study of T cells after yellow fever vaccination. Study-wide background: Preparation of fractions with low cell numbers was performed using SMART-Seq v4 Ultra Low Input.

A universal primer site and UMIs were added as TCR cDNA was made by 5'RACE template switching. TCRdb fed the 5' RACE reads into MiXCR, producing one record per CDR3 protein. The sample comprises over 250,000 distinct CDR3 sequences, about 5.2% of which are singletons, and less than 3.5% rests with the top ten. This clonotype has ten or more counts. Deletions cut 7 bases from V and 5 bases from J, with 12 bases between. In germline, CDR1 is SGHDT, CDR2 YYEEEE. The CDR3 has 12 residues. This receptor was identified in a man between 18 and 35 years old who received the YFV17D yellow fever vaccine. This chain links TRBV5-6 with TRBJ2-5; tentative D call: TRBD2 (6 bases). Sequenced here: CD4+ T cells sorted from PBMCs, sampled on the day of the yellow fever booster vaccination. The CDR3 loop reads CASGGTVETQYF. The CDR3 DNA reads TGTGCCAGCGGCGGGACGGTGGAGACCCAGTACTTC.